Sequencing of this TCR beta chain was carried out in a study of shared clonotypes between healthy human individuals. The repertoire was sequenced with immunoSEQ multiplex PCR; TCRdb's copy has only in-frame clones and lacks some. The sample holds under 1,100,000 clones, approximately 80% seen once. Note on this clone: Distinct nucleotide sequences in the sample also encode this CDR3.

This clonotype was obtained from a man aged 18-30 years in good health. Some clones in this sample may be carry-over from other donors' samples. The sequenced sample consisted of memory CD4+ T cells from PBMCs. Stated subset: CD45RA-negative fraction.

The CDR3 reads CASSSGNQPQHF. CDR3 coding DNA: TGTGCCAGCAGCAGTGGGAATCAGCCCCAGCATTTT. The chain joins TRBV2 to TRBJ1-5; D unclear. CDR3 length: 12 amino acids. Germline V gene data show CDR1 as SNHLY and CDR2 as FYNNEI. V lost 6 bases to trimming and J lost 4 bases, with 7 bases between them.